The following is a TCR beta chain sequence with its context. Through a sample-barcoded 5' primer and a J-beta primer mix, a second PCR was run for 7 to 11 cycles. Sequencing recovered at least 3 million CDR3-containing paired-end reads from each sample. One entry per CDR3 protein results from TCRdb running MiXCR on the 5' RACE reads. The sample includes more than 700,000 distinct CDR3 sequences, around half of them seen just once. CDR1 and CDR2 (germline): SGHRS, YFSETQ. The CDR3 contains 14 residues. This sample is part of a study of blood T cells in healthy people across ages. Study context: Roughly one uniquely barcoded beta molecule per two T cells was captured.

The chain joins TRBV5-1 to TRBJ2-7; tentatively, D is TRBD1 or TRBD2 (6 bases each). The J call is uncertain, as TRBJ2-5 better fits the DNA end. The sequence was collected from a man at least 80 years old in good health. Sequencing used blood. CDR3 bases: TGCGCCAGCAGCTTCAACGGGGGCGGGGAGACCCAGTACTTC. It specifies CASSFNGGGETQYF.